This T cell receptor beta chain was identified during a study of CD8+ T cells in alopecia areata. The overall study: Tofacitinib administration to treated patients was oral, at 5 to 10 mg twice daily.

This sample's treatment: oral pan-JAK inhibitor, 5-10 mg twice daily. Study-wide points: While tofacitinib was given, many expanded lesional clones persisted in scalp and blood. Alphabeta T cells residing in normal skin are also sequenced in scalp samples.

RNA extraction was followed by reverse transcription into cDNA, which acted as the sequencing template. The method was immunoSEQ multiplex PCR; TCRdb's version includes in-frame clones alone and lacks a portion of them. The sample includes around 150,000 clones, approximately 62% of them seen just once. With regard to this clone: The antigen is not known.

Deletions cut 1 base from V and 2 bases from J, with 8 bases between. CDR3 length: 14 amino acids. The germline V gene encodes CDR1 MGHRA and CDR2 YSYEKL. V and J are TRBV4-1 and TRBJ1-2; D may be TRBD1 (5 bases). The specimen was CD4+ T cells sorted from blood, collected at week 24, from a patient treated with tofacitinib. The receptor was isolated from a human donor with alopecia areata. CDR3 nucleotide sequence: TGCGCCAGCAGCCAAGGTTCAGGGAACTATGGCTACACCTTC. Translated, it gives CASSQGSGNYGYTF.